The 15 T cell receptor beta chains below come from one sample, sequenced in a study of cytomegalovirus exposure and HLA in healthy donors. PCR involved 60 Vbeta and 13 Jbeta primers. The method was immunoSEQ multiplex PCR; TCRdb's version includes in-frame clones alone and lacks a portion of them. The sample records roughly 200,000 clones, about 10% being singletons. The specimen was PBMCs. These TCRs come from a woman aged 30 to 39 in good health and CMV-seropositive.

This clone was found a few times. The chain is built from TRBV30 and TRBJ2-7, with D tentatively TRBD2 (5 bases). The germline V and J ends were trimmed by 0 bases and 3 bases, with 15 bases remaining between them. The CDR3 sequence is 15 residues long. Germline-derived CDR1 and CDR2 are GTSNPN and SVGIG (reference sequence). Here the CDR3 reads CAWSVQPYGVYEQYF. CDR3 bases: TGTGCCTGGAGTGTACAGCCTTACGGGGTCTACGAGCAGTACTTC. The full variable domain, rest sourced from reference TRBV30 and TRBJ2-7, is SQTIHQWPATLVQPVGSPLSLECTVEGTSNPNLYWYRQAAGRGLQLLFYSVGIGQISSEVPQNLSASRPQDRQFILSSKKLLLSDSGFYLCAWSVQPYGVYEQYFGPGTRLTVT.

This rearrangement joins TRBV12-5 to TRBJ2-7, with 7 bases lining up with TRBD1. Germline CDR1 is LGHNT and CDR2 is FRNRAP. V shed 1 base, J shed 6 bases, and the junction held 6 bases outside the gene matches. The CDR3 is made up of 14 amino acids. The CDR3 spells CASGLGDSRGEQYF. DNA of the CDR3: TGTGCTAGTGGTTTGGGGGACAGTCGGGGCGAGCAGTACTTC.

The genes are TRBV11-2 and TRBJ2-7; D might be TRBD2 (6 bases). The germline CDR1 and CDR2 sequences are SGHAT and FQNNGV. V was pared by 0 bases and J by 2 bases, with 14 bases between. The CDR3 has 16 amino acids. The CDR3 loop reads CASSLELALGTYEQYF. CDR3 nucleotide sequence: TGTGCCAGCAGCTTAGAACTAGCTCTTGGGACCTACGAGCAGTACTTC.

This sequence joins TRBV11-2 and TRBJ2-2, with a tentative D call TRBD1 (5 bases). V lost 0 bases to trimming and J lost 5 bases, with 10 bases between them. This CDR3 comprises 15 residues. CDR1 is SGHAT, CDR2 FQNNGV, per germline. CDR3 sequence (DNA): TGTGCCAGCAGCTTAGATAGAAGGGGTACCGGGGAGCTGTTTTTT. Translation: CASSLDRRGTGELFF.

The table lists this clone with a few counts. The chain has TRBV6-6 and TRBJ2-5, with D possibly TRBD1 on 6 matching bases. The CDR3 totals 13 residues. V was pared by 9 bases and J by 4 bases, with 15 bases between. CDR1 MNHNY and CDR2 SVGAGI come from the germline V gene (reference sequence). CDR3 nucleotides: TGTGCCAGTCAAGGGGGAGTTGGAGAGACCCAGTACTTC. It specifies CASQGGVGETQYF.

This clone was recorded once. DNA of the CDR3: TGCGCCAGCAGCTCGACAGGGAGATCCTACAATGAGCAGTTCTTC. Amino acids: CASSSTGRSYNEQFF. V gene TRBV5-1 combines with J gene TRBJ2-1; 7 bases align to TRBD1. V shed 3 bases and J 1 base; nucleotides not matched to a gene: 4. Germline lookup yields CDR1 SGHRS and CDR2 YFSETQ. This CDR3 comprises 15 residues.

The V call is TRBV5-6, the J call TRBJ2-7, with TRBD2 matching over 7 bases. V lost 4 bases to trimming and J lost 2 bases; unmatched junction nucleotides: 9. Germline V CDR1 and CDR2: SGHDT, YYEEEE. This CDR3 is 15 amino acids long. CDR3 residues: CASSQTSEAAYEQYF. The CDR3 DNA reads TGTGCCAGCAGCCAAACTAGCGAGGCTGCCTACGAGCAGTACTTC.

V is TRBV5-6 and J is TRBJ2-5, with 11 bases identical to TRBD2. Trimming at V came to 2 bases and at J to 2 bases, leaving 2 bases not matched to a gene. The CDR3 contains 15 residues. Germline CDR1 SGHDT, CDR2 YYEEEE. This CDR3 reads CASSFRLAGQETQYF. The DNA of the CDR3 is TGTGCCAGCAGCTTTAGACTAGCGGGACAAGAGACCCAGTACTTC. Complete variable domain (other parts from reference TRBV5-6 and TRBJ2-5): DAGVTQSPTHLIKTRGQQVTLRCSPKSGHDTVSWYQQALGQGPQFIFQYYEEEERQRGNFPDRFSGHQFPNYSSELNVNALLLGDSALYLCASSFRLAGQETQYFGPGTRLLVL.

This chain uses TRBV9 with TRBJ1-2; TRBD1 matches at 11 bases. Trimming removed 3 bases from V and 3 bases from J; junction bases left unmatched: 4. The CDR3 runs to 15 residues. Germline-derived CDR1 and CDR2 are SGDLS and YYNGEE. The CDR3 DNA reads TGTGCCAGCAGCGACCGGACAGGGGGCTACTATGGCTACACCTTC. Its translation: CASSDRTGGYYGYTF.

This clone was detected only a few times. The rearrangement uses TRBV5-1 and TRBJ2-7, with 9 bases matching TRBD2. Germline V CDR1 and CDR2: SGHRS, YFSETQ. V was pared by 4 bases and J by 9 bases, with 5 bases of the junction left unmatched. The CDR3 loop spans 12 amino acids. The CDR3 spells CASSASSGVQYF. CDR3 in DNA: TGCGCCAGCAGCGCGTCTAGCGGGGTGCAGTACTTC.

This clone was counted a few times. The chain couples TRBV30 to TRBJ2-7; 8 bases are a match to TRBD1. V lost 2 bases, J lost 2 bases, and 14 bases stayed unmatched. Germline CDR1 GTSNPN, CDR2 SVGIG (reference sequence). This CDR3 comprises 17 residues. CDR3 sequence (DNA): TGTGCCTGGAGTTCGAAGACAGGGGACTTACCCCCCTACGAGCAGTACTTC. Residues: CAWSSKTGDLPPYEQYF.

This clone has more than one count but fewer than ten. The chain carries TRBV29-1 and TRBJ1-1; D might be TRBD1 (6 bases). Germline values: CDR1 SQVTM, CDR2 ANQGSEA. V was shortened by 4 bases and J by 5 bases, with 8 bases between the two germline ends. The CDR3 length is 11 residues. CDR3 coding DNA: TGCAGCGTTGTAAGGGGGACTGAAGCTTTCTTT. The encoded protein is CSVVRGTEAFF.

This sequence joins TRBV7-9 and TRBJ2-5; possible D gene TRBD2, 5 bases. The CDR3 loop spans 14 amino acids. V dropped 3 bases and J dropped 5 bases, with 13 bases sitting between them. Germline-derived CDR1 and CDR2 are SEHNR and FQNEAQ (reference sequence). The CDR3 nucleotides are TGTGCCAGCAGCTTCGGGAATAGGAAGGAGACCCAGTACTTC. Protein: CASSFGNRKETQYF.

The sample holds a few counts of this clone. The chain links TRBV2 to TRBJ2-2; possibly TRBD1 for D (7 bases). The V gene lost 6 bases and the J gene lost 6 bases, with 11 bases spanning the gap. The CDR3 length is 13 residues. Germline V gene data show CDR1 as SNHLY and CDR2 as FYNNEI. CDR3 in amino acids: CASSGRGAGELFF. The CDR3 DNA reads TGTGCCAGCAGCGGCAGGGGGGCCGGGGAGCTGTTTTTT.

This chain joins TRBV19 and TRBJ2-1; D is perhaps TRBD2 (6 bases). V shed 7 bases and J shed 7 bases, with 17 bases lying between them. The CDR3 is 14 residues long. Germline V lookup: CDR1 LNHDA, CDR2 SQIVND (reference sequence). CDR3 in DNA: TGTGCCAGTACCTCGGAGGGCTGGGGTAATGAGCAGTTCTTC. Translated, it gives CASTSEGWGNEQFF.